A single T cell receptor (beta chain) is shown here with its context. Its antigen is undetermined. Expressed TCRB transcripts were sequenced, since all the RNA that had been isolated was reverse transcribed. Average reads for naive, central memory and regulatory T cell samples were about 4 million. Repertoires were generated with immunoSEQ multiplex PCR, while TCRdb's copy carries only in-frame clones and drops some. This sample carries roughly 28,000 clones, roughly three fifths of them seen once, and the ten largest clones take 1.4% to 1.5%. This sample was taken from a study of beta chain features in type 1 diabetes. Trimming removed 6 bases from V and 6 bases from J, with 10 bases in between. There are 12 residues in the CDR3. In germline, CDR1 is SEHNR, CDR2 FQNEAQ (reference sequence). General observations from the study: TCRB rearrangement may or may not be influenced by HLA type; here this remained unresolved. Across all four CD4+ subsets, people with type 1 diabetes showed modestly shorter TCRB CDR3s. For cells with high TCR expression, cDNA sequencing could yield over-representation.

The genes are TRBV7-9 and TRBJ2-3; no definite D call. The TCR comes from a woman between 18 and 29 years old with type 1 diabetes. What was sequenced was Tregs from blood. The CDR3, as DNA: TGTGCCAGCAGTCCCCCCGCGGATACGCAGTATTTT. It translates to CASSPPADTQYF.